The source of this T cell receptor beta chain is a study of graft-versus-host responses after intestinal transplantation (TCRdb year 2021). Broadly, across the study: Recipients received multivisceral, liver-intestinal, or isolated intestinal transplants. All recipients received anti-thymocyte globulin induction followed by maintenance tacrolimus and steroids for 3 to 4 years. After intestinal transplantation, graft-versus-host and host-versus-graft alloreactive T cell clones in the graft, circulation and bone marrow were tracked using bulk TCR-beta CDR3 sequencing. To identify alloreactive clones, pre-transplant mixed lymphocyte reaction products were sequenced and compared with unstimulated pre-transplant donor and recipient T cells. Of the 20 to 25 intestinal transplant recipients enrolled in the cohort, one of whom was a retransplant, a few patients without pretransplant specimens were excluded. A peak of at least 4% donor T cells among recipient peripheral blood mononuclear cells was the definition used for donor T cell macrochimerism. Rather than going through the commercial service, samples from a few later patients were sequenced in-house on an Illumina MiSeq and processed with MiXCR.

Explained via the paper, the time point label denotes: cells obtained before transplantation from donor or recipient. CD3+CD4+ and CD3+CD8+ populations were FACS-sorted from unstimulated pre-transplant donor and recipient cells taken from spleen or lymph nodes. The CDR1 and CDR2 encoded by the germline V gene are SGHVS and FNYEAQ. V trim: 1 base; J trim: 7 bases; unmatched bases: 3. The CDR3 contains 14 residues, cysteine and phenylalanine counted. The kept DNA is CDR3 alone, 42 bases in frame from the first base. Remarks on this clone: The antigen it binds to is not known. Base qualities were left out, and no much larger clone turns up one base away.

What the research found in general, with its limitations: GvH clones were found in recipient bone marrow, and some of the GvH clones appeared earlier in ileal mucosa or blood, which is consistent with an intestinal mucosal origin. High GvH to HvG T cell clonal ratios were observed in the allografts of patients with donor T cell macrochimerism. Early after transplant, peak levels of circulating GvH clones were found to be associated with declines in HvG clones. Conclusions were limited by the relatively low number and heterogeneity of intestinal transplant patients.

The library was obtained by the immunoSEQ multiplex PCR assay. In most patients, genomic DNA was isolated using the Qiagen DNeasy Blood and Tissue Kit and sent frozen to Adaptive Biotechnologies for TCR sequencing. For most patients, high-throughput TCR-beta CDR3 sequencing of genomic DNA was performed by Adaptive Biotechnologies. For the original study's pipeline: Adaptive's ImmunoSEQ software supplied the TCR sequencing data for 18 patients, while MiXCR and VDJtools were used to process three other patients. To correct CD4 versus CD8 sorting errors, sequences present in both subsets at a frequency ratio below 5:1 were removed. CDR3 nucleotide sequences shared between donor and recipient were removed because their origin could not be assigned. To be classed as alloreactive, a clone needed at least 2-fold expansion over unstimulated cells and a minimum CFSE-low frequency of 0.002% (template counts) or 0.001% (read counts). Clones detected in sequenced pre-transplant spleen, lymph node, or MLR CFSE-low populations of the donor or recipient were defined as mappable. The cumulative frequency of alloreactive clones was calculated as a percentage of all sequences, weighted by copy number. TCRdb stores this immuneACCESS table with in-frame sequences only. Part of the clones is absent; in the studies checked, under half of the shortfall reflects unresolved V genes, and no reason is known for the rest. The DNA was the basis for D and trimming; V, J and clone size are from that table. This sample has roughly 92,000 clones in its table, and about 87% of those were observed once. The ten biggest clones cover around 0.27% of the sample.

Sequencing was performed on unstimulated CD4+ T cells sorted from spleen or lymph node cells, taken before transplant. This clonotype was sampled from a human donor who was the organ donor for an intestinal transplant. The rearranged segments are TRBV7-6 and TRBJ1-2; 10 central bases correspond to TRBD1. The base sequence is TGTGCCAGCAGCTTAGACCGGACAGGGGGTGGCTACACCTTC. Translated, it reads CASSLDRTGGGYTF.